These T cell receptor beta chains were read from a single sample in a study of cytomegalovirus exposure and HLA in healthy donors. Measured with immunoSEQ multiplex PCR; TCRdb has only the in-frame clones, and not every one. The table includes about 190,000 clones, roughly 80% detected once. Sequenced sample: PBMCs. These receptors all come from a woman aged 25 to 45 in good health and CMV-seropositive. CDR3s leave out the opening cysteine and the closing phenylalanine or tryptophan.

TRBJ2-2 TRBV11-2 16 ASSRSLQAGGFTGELF
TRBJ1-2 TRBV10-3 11 AISETGWYGYT
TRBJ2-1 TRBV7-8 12 ASSPYERDNEQF
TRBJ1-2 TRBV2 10 ASRHGNYGYT
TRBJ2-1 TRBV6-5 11 ASSRTSTNEQF
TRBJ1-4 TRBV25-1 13 ASSAQPLNNEKLF
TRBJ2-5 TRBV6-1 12 ASSATGTQETQY
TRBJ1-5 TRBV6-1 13 ASTTWDRENQPQH
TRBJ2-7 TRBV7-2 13 ASSLGLAGPGEQY
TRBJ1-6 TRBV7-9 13 ASRPGTGGDSPLH
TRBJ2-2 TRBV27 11 ASSLRGAGELF
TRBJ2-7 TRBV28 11 ASRTHRSYEQY
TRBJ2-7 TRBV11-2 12 ASSSKQGSYEQY
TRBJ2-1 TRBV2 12 ASSREGLGNEQF
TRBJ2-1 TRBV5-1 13 ANNPWGASTDEQF
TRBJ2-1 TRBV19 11 ASSIGYYNEQF
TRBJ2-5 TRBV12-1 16 ASSPELEQDRAQETQY
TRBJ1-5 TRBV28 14 ASSLPGQSSNQPQH
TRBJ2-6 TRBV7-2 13 ASSSAFSGANVLT
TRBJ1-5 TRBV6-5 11 ASSLGVNQPQH
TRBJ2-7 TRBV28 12 ASSLILEGAKQY
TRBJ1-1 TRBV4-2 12 ASSHPIRGTEAF
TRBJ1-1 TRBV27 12 ASTKGNWNTEAF
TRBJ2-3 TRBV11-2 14 ASSSYLQGATDTQY
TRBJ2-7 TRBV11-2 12 ASSLARQGYEQY
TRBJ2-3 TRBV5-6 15 ASSLVRGRKGTDTQY
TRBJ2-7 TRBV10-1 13 ASSDTGGDFYEQY
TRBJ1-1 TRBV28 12 ASSLLSGNTEAF
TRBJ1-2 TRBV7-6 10 ASSLDTYGYT
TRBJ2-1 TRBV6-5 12 ASSYLSGGNEQF
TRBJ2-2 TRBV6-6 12 ASSYVQNTGELF
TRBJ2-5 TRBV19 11 ASSPGRAETQY
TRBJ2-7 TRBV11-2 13 ASSLRLADSYEQY
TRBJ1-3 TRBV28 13 ASSPTGFSGNTIY
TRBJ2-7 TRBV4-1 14 ASSQRGTSDSYEQY
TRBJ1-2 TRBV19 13 ASKTGQGLNYGYT
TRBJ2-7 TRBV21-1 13 ASSAYKQGRREQY
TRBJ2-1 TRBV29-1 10 SVKEGSNEQF
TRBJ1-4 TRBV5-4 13 ASSLPGQENEKLF
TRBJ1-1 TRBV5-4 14 ASSPYGTGMNTEAF